This record concerns one T cell receptor (beta chain) sequence. What it binds is unknown. Selection for sequencing was limited to patients who had shown CD8+CD57+ cell expansion by flow cytometry. All patients had severe acquired aplastic anemia. Receipt of therapy had not occurred in any patient by the time of blood sampling. CDR1 and CDR2 from the germline V gene are KGHDR and SFDVKD. The V and J ends lost 4 bases and 7 bases respectively, with 16 bases between them. This CDR3 contains 15 residues. This sample was taken from a study of CD8+CD57+ T cells in acquired aplastic anemia. CDR3 and TCR beta VDJ profiling relied on genomic DNA as the template. TCRdb ran MiXCR on the reads and lists one entry per CDR3 protein. The sample has roughly 80,000 distinct CDR3 sequences; roughly 70% are singletons. Broader study findings: Common to patients and controls were 25 to 30 CD8+ CDR3 sequences. Significant differences in CD8+ Simpson's diversity were not observed between patients and controls.

The sample consisted of sorted CD4+, CD8+, or CD8+CD57+ T cells (not recorded which) from PBMCs. The V and J genes are TRBV24-1 and TRBJ2-1; perhaps TRBD1 as D (6 bases). The sequence was obtained from a human donor with aplastic anemia. CDR3 sequence: CATSDPGRQVNEQFF. In DNA form, the CDR3 reads TGTGCCACCAGTGACCCCGGCAGACAGGTGAATGAGCAGTTCTTC.